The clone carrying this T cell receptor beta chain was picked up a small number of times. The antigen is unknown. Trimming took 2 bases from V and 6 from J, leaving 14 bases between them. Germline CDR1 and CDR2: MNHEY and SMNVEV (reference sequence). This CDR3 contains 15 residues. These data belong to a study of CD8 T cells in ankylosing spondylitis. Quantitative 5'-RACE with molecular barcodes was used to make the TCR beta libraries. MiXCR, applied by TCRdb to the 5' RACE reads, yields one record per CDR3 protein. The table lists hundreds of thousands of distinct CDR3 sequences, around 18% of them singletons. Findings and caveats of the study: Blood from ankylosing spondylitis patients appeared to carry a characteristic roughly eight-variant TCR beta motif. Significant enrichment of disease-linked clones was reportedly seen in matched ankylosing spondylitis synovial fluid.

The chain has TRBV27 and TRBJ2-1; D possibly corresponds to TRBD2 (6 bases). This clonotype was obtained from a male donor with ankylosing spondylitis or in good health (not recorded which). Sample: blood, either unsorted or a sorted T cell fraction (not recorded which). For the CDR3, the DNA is TGTGCCAGCAGTTTAAGATTAGGAGCGGGCAATGAGCAGTTCTTC. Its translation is CASSLRLGAGNEQFF.